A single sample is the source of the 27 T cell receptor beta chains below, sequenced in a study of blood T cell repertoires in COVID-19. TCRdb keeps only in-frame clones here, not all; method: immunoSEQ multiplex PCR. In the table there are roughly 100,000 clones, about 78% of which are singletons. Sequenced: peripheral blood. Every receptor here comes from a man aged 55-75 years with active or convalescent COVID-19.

CDR3 protein: CASQLGGGYGETQYF. CDR3 in DNA: TGCGCCAGTCAGCTTGGCGGGGGATATGGAGAGACCCAGTACTTC. This chain uses TRBV5-1 with TRBJ2-5; the match to TRBD2 covers 7 bases. The CDR3 runs to 15 residues. Trimming removed 8 bases from V and 4 bases from J; junction bases left unmatched: 14. The germline V gene encodes CDR1 SGHRS and CDR2 YFSETQ.

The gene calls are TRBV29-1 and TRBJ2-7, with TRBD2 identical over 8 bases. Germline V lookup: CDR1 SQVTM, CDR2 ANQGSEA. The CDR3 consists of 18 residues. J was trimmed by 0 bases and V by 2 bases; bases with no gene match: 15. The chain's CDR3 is CSVEPGTRLSLSSYEQYV. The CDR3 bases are TGCAGCGTTGAACCTGGGACTAGGTTGTCCTTGAGCTCCTACGAGCAGTACGTC.

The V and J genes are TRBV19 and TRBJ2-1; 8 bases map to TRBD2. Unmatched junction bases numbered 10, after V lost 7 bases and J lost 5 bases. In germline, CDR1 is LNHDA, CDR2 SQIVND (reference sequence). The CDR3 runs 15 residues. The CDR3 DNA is TGTGCCAGTAACTCCGTGGCGGGAGGACACAATGAGCAGTTCTTC. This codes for CASNSVAGGHNEQFF.

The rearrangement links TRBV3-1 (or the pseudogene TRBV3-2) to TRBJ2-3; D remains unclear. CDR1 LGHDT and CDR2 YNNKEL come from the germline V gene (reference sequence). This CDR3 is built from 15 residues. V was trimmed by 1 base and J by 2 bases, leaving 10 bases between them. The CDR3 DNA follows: TGTGCCAGCAGCCAAGTGCAGGTAACCACAGATACGCAGTATTTT. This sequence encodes CASSQVQVTTDTQYF.

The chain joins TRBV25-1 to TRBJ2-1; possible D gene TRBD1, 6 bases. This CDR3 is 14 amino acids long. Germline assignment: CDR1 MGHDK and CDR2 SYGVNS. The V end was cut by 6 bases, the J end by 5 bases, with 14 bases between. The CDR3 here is CASSDPGTNNEQFF. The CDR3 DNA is TGTGCCAGCAGCGACCCCGGGACAAACAATGAGCAGTTCTTC.

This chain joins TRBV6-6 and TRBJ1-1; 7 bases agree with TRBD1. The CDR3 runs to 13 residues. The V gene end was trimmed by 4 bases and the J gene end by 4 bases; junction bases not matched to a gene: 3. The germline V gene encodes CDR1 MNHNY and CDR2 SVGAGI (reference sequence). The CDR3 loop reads CASSSAGGTEAFF. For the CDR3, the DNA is TGTGCCAGCAGTTCGGCAGGGGGCACTGAAGCTTTCTTT.

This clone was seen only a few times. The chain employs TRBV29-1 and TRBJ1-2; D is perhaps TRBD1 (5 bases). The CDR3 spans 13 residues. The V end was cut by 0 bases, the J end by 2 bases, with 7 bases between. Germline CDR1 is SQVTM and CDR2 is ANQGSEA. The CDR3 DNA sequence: TGCAGCGTTGAAGAACAGGAGAACTATGGCTACACCTTC. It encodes CSVEEQENYGYTF.

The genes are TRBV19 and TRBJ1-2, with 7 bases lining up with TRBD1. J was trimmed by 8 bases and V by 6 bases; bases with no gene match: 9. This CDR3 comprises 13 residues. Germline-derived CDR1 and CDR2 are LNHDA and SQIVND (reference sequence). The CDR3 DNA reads TGTGCCAGTAGACTCGACAGGGTCAGCGGCTACACCTTC. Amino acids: CASRLDRVSGYTF.

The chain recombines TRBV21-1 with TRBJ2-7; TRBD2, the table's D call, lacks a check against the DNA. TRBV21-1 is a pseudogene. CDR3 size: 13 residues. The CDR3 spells CASSSGGGYEQYV. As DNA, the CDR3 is TGTGCCAGCAGCTCCGGGGGGGGATACGAGCAGTACGTC.

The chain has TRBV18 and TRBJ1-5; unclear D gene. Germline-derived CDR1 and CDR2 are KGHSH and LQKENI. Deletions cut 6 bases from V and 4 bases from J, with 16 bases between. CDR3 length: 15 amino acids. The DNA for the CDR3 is TGTGCCAGCTCCCTAACGGACGGGAGGAATCAGCCCCAGCATTTT. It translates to CASSLTDGRNQPQHF.

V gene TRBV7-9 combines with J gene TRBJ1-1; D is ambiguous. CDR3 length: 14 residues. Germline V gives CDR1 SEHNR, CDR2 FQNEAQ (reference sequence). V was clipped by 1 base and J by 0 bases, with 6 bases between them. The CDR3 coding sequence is TGTGCCAGCAGCTTAGGGAGCCTGAACACTGAAGCTTTCTTT. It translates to CASSLGSLNTEAFF.

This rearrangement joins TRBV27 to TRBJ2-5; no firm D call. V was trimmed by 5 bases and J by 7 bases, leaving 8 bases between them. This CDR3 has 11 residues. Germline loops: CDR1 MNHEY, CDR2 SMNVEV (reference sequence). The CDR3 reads CASSGSGTQYF. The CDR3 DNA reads TGTGCCAGCAGTGGATCGGGGACCCAGTACTTC.

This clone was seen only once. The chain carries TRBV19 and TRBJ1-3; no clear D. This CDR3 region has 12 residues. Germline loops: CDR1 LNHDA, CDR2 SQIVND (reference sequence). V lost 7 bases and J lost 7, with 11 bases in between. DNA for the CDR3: TGTGCCAGTAAAGAATGGGAGAACACCATATATTTT. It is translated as CASKEWENTIYF.

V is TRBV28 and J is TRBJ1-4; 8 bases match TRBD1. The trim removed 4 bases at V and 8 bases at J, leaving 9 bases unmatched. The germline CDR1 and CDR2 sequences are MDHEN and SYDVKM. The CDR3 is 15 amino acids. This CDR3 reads CASSSSRGPHEKLFF. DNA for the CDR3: TGTGCCAGCAGTTCTTCCAGGGGGCCGCACGAAAAACTGTTTTTT.

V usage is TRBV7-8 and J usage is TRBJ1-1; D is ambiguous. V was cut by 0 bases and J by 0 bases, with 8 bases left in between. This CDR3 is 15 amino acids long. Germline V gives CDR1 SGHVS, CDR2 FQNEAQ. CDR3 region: CASSLASQVNTEAFF. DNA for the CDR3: TGTGCCAGCAGCTTAGCGAGTCAGGTGAACACTGAAGCTTTCTTT. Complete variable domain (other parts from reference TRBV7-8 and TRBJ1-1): GAGVSQSPRYKVAKRGQDVALRCDPISGHVSLFWYQQALGQGPEFLTYFQNEAQLDKSGLPSDRFFAERPEGSVSTLKIQRTQQEDSAVYLCASSLASQVNTEAFFGQGTRLTVV.

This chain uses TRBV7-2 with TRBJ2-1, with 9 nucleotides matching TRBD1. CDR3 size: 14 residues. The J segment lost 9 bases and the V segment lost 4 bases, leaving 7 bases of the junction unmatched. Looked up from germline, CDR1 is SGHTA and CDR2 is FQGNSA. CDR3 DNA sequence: TGTGCCAGCAGCTCGGACAGGGGACGCAGTGAGCAGTTCTTC. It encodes CASSSDRGRSEQFF.

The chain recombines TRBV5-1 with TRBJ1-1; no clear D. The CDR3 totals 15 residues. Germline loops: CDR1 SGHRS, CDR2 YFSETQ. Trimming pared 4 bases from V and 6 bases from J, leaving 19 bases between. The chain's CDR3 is CASSPGSGRAPEAFF. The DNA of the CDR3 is TGCGCCAGCAGCCCGGGGTCCGGAAGGGCTCCTGAAGCTTTCTTT. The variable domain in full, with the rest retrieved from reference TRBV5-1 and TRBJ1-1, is KAGVTQTPRYLIKTRGQQVTLSCSPISGHRSVSWYQQTPGQGLQFLFEYFSETQRNKGNFPGRFSGRQFSNSRSEMNVSTLELGDSALYLCASSPGSGRAPEAFFGQGTRLTVV.

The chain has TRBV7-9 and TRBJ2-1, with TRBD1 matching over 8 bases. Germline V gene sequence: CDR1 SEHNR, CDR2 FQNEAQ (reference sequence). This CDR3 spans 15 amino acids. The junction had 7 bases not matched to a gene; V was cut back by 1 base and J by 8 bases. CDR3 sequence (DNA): TGTGCCAGCAGCTTAGGGCAGGGGGCTCTCCATGAGCAGTTCTTC. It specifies CASSLGQGALHEQFF.

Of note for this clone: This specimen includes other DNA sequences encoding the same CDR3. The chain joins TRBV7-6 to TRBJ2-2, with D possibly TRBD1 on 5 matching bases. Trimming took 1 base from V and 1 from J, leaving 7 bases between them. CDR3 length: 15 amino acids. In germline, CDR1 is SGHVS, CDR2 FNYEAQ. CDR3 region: CASSLGQGNTGELFF. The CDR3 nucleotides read TGTGCCAGCAGCTTAGGGCAGGGGAACACCGGGGAGCTGTTTTTT.

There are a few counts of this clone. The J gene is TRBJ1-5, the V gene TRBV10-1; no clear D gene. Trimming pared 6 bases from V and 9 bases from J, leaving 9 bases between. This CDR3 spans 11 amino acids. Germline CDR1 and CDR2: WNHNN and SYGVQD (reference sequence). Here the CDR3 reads CASRFGGPQHF. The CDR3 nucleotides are TGCGCCAGCAGGTTCGGCGGGCCCCAGCATTTT.

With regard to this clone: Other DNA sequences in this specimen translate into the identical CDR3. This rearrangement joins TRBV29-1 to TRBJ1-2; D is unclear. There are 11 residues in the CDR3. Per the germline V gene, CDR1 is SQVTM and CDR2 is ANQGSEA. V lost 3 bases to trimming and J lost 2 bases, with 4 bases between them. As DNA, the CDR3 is TGCAGCGTTGAGTTAAACTATGGCTACACCTTC. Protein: CSVELNYGYTF.

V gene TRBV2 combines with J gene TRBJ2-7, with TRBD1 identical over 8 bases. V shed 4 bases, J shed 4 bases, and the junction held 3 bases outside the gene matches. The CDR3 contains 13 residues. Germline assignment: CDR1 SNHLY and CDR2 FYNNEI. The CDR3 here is CASSGQGAYEQYF. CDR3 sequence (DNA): TGTGCCAGCAGTGGGCAGGGGGCTTACGAGCAGTACTTC. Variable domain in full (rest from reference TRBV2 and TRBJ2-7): EPEVTQTPSHQVTQMGQEVILRCVPISNHLYFYWYRQILGQKVEFLVSFYNNEISEKSEIFDDQFSVERPDGSNFTLKIRSTKLEDSAMYFCASSGQGAYEQYFGPGTRLTVT.

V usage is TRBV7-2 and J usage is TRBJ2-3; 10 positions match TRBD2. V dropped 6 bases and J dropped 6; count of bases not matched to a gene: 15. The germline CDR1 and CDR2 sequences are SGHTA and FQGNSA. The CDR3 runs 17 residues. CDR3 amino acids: CASSHSPPAGGRDTQYF. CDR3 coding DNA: TGTGCCAGCAGTCATTCACCCCCAGCGGGGGGGAGGGATACGCAGTATTTT.

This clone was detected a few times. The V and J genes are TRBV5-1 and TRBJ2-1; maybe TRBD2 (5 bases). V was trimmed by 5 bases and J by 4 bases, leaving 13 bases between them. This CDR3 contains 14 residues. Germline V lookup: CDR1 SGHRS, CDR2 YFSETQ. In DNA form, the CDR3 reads TGCGCCAGCAGGGAGGCCGAAGGGTACAATGAGCAGTTCTTC. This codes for CASREAEGYNEQFF.

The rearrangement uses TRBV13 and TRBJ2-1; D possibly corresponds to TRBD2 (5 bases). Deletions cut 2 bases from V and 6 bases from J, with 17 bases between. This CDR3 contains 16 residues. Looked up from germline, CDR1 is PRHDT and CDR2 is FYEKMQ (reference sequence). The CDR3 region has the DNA TGTGCCAGCAGCTTAAGGGCGGGCACCAATATCAATGAGCAGTTCTTC. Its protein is CASSLRAGTNINEQFF.

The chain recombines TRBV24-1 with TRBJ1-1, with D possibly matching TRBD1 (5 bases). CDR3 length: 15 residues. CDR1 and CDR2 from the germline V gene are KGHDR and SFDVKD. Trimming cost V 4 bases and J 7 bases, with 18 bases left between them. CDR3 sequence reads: CATSDPSGPRGEAFF. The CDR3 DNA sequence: TGTGCCACCAGTGACCCATCAGGACCAAGGGGTGAAGCTTTCTTT.

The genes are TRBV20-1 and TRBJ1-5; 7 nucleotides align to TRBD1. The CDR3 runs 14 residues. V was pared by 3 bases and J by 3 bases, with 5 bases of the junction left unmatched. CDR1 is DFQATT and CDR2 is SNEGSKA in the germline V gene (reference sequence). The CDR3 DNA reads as TGCAGTGCTAGTGACAGGGTCCACAATCAGCCCCAGCATTTT. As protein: CSASDRVHNQPQHF.